The present TCR beta chain was sequenced within a study of beta chain features in type 1 diabetes. General study findings and limits: Patients with type 1 diabetes showed fewer VDJ junction insertions and more deletions. TCRB CDR3s were moderately but significantly shorter in Type 1 diabetes patients in all four CD4+ subsets.

The study reverse transcribed the entire isolated RNA, so it sequenced expressed TCRB transcripts. This table comes from immunoSEQ multiplex PCR, and its TCRdb copy is limited to in-frame clones, with some not included. The repertoire holds 150,000 to 180,000 clones, with 9% to 12% as singletons. CD4+ naive, central memory, regulatory and stem cell-like memory subsets were isolated by sorting on CD45RO/CCR7/CD25/CD127/CD95/CD27. As concerns this clone: What it recognizes is unknown.

Sequenced: central memory CD4+ T cells from blood. This sequence originates from a man aged 30 to 39 with type 1 diabetes.

The CDR3 is CASSFSGRETQYF. The DNA for the CDR3 is TGTGCCAGCAGCTTTTCCGGGAGAGAGACCCAGTACTTC. The chain recombines TRBV5-4 with TRBJ2-5, with D possibly matching TRBD2 (6 bases). Germline V lookup: CDR1 SGHNT, CDR2 YYREEE (reference sequence). The V and J ends lost 2 bases and 4 bases respectively, with 9 bases between them. The CDR3 length is 13 residues.